These T cell receptor beta chains were read from a single sample in a study of early T cells in non-severe SARS-CoV-2 infection. A single record per CDR3 protein comes from TCRdb applying MiXCR to the 5' RACE reads. The profile shows about 60,000 distinct CDR3 sequences, 20% to 25% of them singletons. The material sequenced was whole blood, taken at baseline. The source is an adult who was a healthcare worker with PCR-confirmed SARS-CoV-2 infection or an uninfected control (not recorded which). Each CDR3 is given with its conserved first and last residue. The D gene is left open where the match is weak. Some rows have no size entry. The others give once, few or many, or a class for an expanded clone.

>TRBV12-3/TRBV12-4|few|11|TRBJ1-1|-
TGTGCCAGCAGCCGAAGTCGAGAAGCTTTCTTT
CASSRSREAFF
>TRBV3-1|-|13|TRBJ1-6|-
TGTGCCAGCAGCCCCACGGGTAATTCACCCCTCCACTTT
CASSPTGNSPLHF
>TRBV7-9|-|14|TRBJ2-5|-
TGTGCCAGCAGCTTATGGGGGCGTGAAGAGACCCAGTACTTC
CASSLWGREETQYF
>TRBV6-5|-|13|TRBJ1-5|-
TGTGCCAGTTGGGGCAAGGGCAATCAGCCCCAGCATTTT
CASWGKGNQPQHF
>TRBV12-3/TRBV12-4|few|11|TRBJ1-1|TRBD1
TGTGCCAGCAGTTTCGACAGGGGGCCCATCTTT
CASSFDRGPIF
>TRBV7-9|few|11|TRBJ1-1|-
TGTGCCAGCAGCTTCAGGGGAATAGCTTTCTTT
CASSFRGIAFF
>TRBV5-1|-|12|TRBJ1-1|-
TGCGCCAGCATCCTTGAGGACACTGAAGCTTTCTTT
CASILEDTEAFF
>TRBV27|-|13|TRBJ2-5|-
TGTGCCAGCAGTTTGCGACGGGAAGAGACCCAGTACTTC
CASSLRREETQYF
>TRBV25-1|many|11|TRBJ2-5|-
TGTGCCAGCAGTGAGGGAGAGACCCAGTACTTC
CASSEGETQYF
>TRBV3-1|few|14|TRBJ2-2|-
TGTGCCAGCAGCCAAGGAGGGAACACCGGGGAGCTGTTTTTT
CASSQGGNTGELFF
>TRBV10-3|many|13|TRBJ1-2|TRBD1
TGTGCCATCAGTGAGTCGGAACAGGGGGGCTACACCTTC
CAISESEQGGYTF
>TRBV4-1|-|15|TRBJ1-4|-
TGCGCCAGCAGCCAAGGAAGCGGACTTAATGAAAAACTGTTTTTT
CASSQGSGLNEKLFF